Given below is one TCR beta chain in context. Per germline, CDR1 SGHRS and CDR2 YFSETQ. The CDR3 totals 15 residues. V shed 4 bases, J shed 1 base, and the junction held 5 bases outside the gene matches. These data originate in a study of blood T cell repertoires in COVID-19. Sequenced by immunoSEQ multiplex PCR; TCRdb stores in-frame clones only, minus some. In the table there are around 72,000 clones, roughly 83% of which are singletons. Sequencing was performed on peripheral blood. V is TRBV5-1 and J is TRBJ2-3; TRBD2 matches 8 bases. This receptor was obtained from a woman of 80 years or more with acute or convalescent COVID-19. For the CDR3, the DNA is TGCGCCAGCAGCCGTAGCGGGGACCGCACAGATACGCAGTATTTT. Residues: CASSRSGDRTDTQYF.